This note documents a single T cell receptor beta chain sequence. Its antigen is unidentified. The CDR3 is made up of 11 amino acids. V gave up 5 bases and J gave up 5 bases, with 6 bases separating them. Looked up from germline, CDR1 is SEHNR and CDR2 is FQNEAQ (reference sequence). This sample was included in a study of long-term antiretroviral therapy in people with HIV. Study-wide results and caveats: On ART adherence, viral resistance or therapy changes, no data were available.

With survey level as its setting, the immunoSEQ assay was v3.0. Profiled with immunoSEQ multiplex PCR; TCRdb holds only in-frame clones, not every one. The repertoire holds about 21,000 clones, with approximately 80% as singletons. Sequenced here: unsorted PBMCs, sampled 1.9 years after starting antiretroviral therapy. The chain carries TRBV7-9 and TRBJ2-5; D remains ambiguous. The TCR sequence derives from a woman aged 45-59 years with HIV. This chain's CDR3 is CASSQGETQYF. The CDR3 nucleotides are TGTGCCAGCAGCCAAGGGGAGACCCAGTACTTC.